The 24 T cell receptor beta chains below were found in one sample sequenced in a study of CD4 T cells in relation to SARS-CoV-2 and coronaviruses. Clones were read by immunoSEQ multiplex PCR, and TCRdb kept only the in-frame ones, dropping some. There are tens of thousands of clones in the sample; roughly 85% occur only once, and 1.1% to 1.5% lies in the top ten. CD4+ T cells from unexposed donors were obtained before the COVID-19 pandemic (2011-2018). The specimen was memory CD4+ T cells from PBMCs. The receptor set was obtained from a human donor in good health.

CDR3 bases: TGTGCCACCAGTGATTTATCCAGGAGGCGGCCCGCGCAGTACTTC. This gives the protein CATSDLSRRRPAQYF. The rearrangement joins TRBV24-1 to TRBJ2-7; D possibly corresponds to TRBD2 (5 bases). The germline V and J ends were trimmed by 1 base and 9 bases, with 18 bases remaining between them. The length of the CDR3 is 15 residues. Germline V CDR1 and CDR2: KGHDR, SFDVKD.

The chain is built from TRBV27 and TRBJ2-3; possibly TRBD1 for D (5 bases). Trimming removed 5 bases at V and 1 base at J, with 16 bases between. Germline V CDR1 and CDR2: MNHEY, SMNVEV (reference sequence). The CDR3 has 16 residues. The CDR3 here is CASSLNALGGTDTQYF. The CDR3, as DNA: TGTGCCAGCAGTCTCAATGCGCTAGGGGGCACAGATACGCAGTATTTT.

The chain has TRBV28 and TRBJ1-1; no clear D gene. The CDR3 consists of 13 residues. The V gene's germline CDR1 is MDHEN and CDR2 SYDVKM. The CDR3 DNA follows: TGTGCGAGTCATCGGTTGCCGAACACTGAAGCTTTCTTT. Its translation: CASHRLPNTEAFF.

The rearrangement uses TRBV4-2 and TRBJ2-1; the match to TRBD2 covers 12 bases. The V gene end was trimmed by 0 bases and the J gene end by 7 bases; junction bases not matched to a gene: 7. Germline V CDR1 and CDR2: LGHNA, YNFKEQ. The CDR3 has 17 amino acids. CDR3 coding DNA: TGTGCCAGCAGCCAAGATCAGGCTAGCGGGAGGGCAAATGAGCAGTTCTTC. Amino acid sequence: CASSQDQASGRANEQFF.

The chain carries TRBV19 and TRBJ2-1; 14 bases are shared with TRBD2. In germline, CDR1 is LNHDA, CDR2 SQIVND (reference sequence). This CDR3 spans 14 amino acids. Trimming cost V 7 bases and J 6 bases; bases outside gene matches: 2. This CDR3 reads CASTGLAGGNEQFF. The CDR3 DNA sequence: TGTGCCAGTACCGGACTAGCGGGAGGCAATGAGCAGTTCTTC.

The chain employs TRBV28 and TRBJ2-7; weak D call: TRBD1 (7 bases). Trimming stripped 6 bases from V and 0 bases from J, with 15 bases between. Germline V lookup: CDR1 MDHEN, CDR2 SYDVKM. The CDR3 sequence is 15 residues long. CDR3 sequence reads: CASSPQGGGSYEQYF. The CDR3 nucleotides are TGTGCCAGCAGCCCCCAGGGGGGAGGCTCCTACGAGCAGTACTTC.

Comments on this clone: Sequence at one end of the junction differs from germline and may be a read error. The chain carries TRBV7-3 and TRBJ2-1; D ambiguous. Germline V CDR1 and CDR2: SGHTA, FQGTGA. CDR3 length equals 11 residues. The CDR3: CASSLVAAPVF. The DNA for the CDR3 is TGTGCCAGCAGCTTAGTTGCTGCCCCGGTCTTC.

The gene calls are TRBV5-1 and TRBJ2-3; the D gene is possibly TRBD2 (6 bases). There are 15 residues in the CDR3. Germline values: CDR1 SGHRS, CDR2 YFSETQ. Trimming left V 0 bases short and J 4 bases short, with 12 bases between. Written as DNA, the CDR3 is TGCGCCAGCAGCTTGGGACTAGTTGAAGCAGATACGCAGTATTTT. Its translation: CASSLGLVEADTQYF.

The rearrangement uses TRBV6-5 and TRBJ1-6; possible D gene TRBD1, 5 bases. Trimming stripped 7 bases from V and 4 bases from J, with 8 bases between. CDR3 length: 13 amino acids. CDR1 and CDR2 from the germline V gene are MNHEY and SVGAGI. The CDR3 region has the DNA TGTGCCAGCATGGGACGGTATAATTCACCCCTCCACTTT. Its protein is CASMGRYNSPLHF.

CDR3 loop: CASSLALGQGLGEQYF. The CDR3 nucleotides are TGTGCCAGCAGCTTAGCGCTGGGACAGGGCCTCGGCGAGCAGTACTTC. This sequence joins TRBV7-2 and TRBJ2-7, with TRBD1 identical over 9 bases. The germline V gene has CDR1 SGHTA and CDR2 FQGNSA. The CDR3 is 16 amino acids. The ends lost 0 bases at V and 6 bases at J; junction bases unmatched: 9.

As DNA, the CDR3 is TGTGCCAGCAGTTCACAGGGTATCTATCAGCCCCAGCATTTT. This sequence encodes CASSSQGIYQPQHF. The chain recombines TRBV6-2 or TRBV6-3 with TRBJ1-5, with D possibly matching TRBD1 (6 bases). V lost 4 bases and J lost 5, with 12 bases in between. Germline values: CDR1 MNHEY, CDR2 SVGEGT. The CDR3 runs to 14 residues.

Concerning this clone: The sample holds other DNA sequences that translate to the same CDR3. V and J are TRBV5-5 and TRBJ1-1; the D is unclear. The germline V gene has CDR1 SGHKS and CDR2 YYEKEE (reference sequence). V was pared by 1 base and J by 0 bases, with 7 bases between. This CDR3 spans 14 amino acids. Here the CDR3 reads CASSLQRMNTEAFF. In nucleotides, the CDR3 is TGTGCCAGCAGCTTGCAACGGATGAACACTGAAGCTTTCTTT.

The sample holds a few counts of this clone. The chain recombines TRBV19 with TRBJ2-2; 11 nucleotides agree with TRBD2. Germline loops: CDR1 LNHDA, CDR2 SQIVND (reference sequence). CDR3 length: 15 residues. The V segment lost 8 bases and the J segment 0 bases; nucleotides outside the gene matches: 2. Here the CDR3 DNA reads TGTGCCAGTTTTAGCGGGAGGGCGAACACCGGGGAGCTGTTTTTT. Amino acids: CASFSGRANTGELFF.

The gene calls are TRBV14 and TRBJ2-5; D unresolved. CDR3 length equals 15 residues. CDR1 SGHDN and CDR2 FVKESK come from the germline V gene. V was trimmed by 3 bases and J by 1 base, leaving 12 bases between them. CDR3 coding DNA: TGTGCCAGCAGCCACGGCTCGATAATCCAAGAGACCCAGTACTTC. Its translation: CASSHGSIIQETQYF.

The chain recombines TRBV3-1 (or the pseudogene TRBV3-2) with TRBJ2-1, with TRBD1 as a possible D gene (6 bases). CDR1 is LGHDT and CDR2 is YNNKEL in the germline V gene (reference sequence). The CDR3 is made up of 11 amino acids. V dropped 5 bases and J dropped 10 bases, with 9 bases sitting between them. CDR3 region: CASSRGTEQFF. For the CDR3, the DNA is TGTGCCAGCAGCAGGGGGACGGAGCAGTTCTTC.

The chain joins TRBV30 to TRBJ1-4; D perhaps matches TRBD1 (5 bases). The CDR3 sequence is 13 residues long. Germline lookup yields CDR1 GTSNPN and CDR2 SVGIG (reference sequence). With 5 bases removed from V and 7 bases from J, the gap between germline ends came to 14 bases. Written as DNA, the CDR3 is TGTGCCTGGGCAGTGGGGGTTAGTGAAAAACTGTTTTTT. Translation gives CAWAVGVSEKLFF. Based on the CDR3 plus reference TRBV30 and TRBJ1-4, the full variable domain is SQTIHQWPATLVQPVGSPLSLECTVEGTSNPNLYWYRQAAGRGLQLLFYSVGIGQISSEVPQNLSASRPQDRQFILSSKKLLLSDSGFYLCAWAVGVSEKLFFGSGTQLSVL.

The J gene is TRBJ1-4, the V gene TRBV7-9; no reliable D call. The CDR3 length is 12 residues. V lost 1 base and J 9 bases, leaving 6 bases between the germline ends. CDR1 is SEHNR, CDR2 FQNEAQ, per germline (reference sequence). For the CDR3, the DNA is TGTGCCAGCAGCTTAGAGAGTCAAAAACTGTTTTTT. This sequence encodes CASSLESQKLFF.

The chain uses TRBV6-5 and TRBJ2-3, with 11 bases lining up with TRBD2. The germline CDR1 and CDR2 sequences are MNHEY and SVGAGI. CDR3 size: 15 residues. The trim removed 5 bases at V and 4 bases at J, leaving 5 bases unmatched. The CDR3 nucleotides are TGTGCCAGCAGTCCCGGGACTAGCGGTCCAGATACGCAGTATTTT. This sequence encodes CASSPGTSGPDTQYF.

The rearrangement uses TRBV27 and TRBJ2-3; 10 bases are a match to TRBD2. V was pared by 6 bases and J by 4 bases, with 16 bases of the junction left unmatched. The CDR3 consists of 18 residues. CDR1 MNHEY and CDR2 SMNVEV come from the germline V gene (reference sequence). The chain's CDR3 is CASRGAGLAPRAPDTQYF. In nucleotides, the CDR3 is TGTGCCAGCAGGGGGGCGGGACTAGCGCCCCGGGCTCCAGATACGCAGTATTTT.

This sequence joins TRBV19 and TRBJ1-4; D may be TRBD1 (5 bases). Trimming shortened V by 2 bases and J by 0 bases, and 10 bases separated the two germline ends. The CDR3 contains 16 residues. CDR1 LNHDA and CDR2 SQIVND come from the germline V gene (reference sequence). CDR3 sequence (DNA): TGTGCCAGTAGTATACGATCGACAGCAACTAATGAAAAACTGTTTTTT. Encoded protein: CASSIRSTATNEKLFF.

This clone was counted between two and nine times. This rearrangement joins TRBV28 to TRBJ2-3; 15 nucleotides line up with TRBD2. CDR1 is MDHEN, CDR2 SYDVKM, per germline. The V and J ends lost 5 bases and 10 bases, in that order; junction bases with no gene match: 7. The CDR3 has 15 residues. The CDR3 is CASSRGTSGRNAQYF. The DNA of the CDR3 is TGTGCCAGCAGTCGCGGGACTAGCGGGAGGAATGCGCAGTATTTT.

This chain joins TRBV7-2 and TRBJ1-5; D unclear. The CDR3 covers 16 residues. CDR1 and CDR2 (germline): SGHTA, FQGNSA. V lost 5 bases to trimming and J lost 1 base, with 15 bases between them. The CDR3 sequence is CASSRVHTASNQPQHF. The CDR3, as DNA: TGTGCCAGCAGCCGTGTCCATACGGCAAGCAATCAGCCCCAGCATTTT.

The chain uses TRBV7-3 and TRBJ1-3; D remains ambiguous. CDR3 length: 15 residues. Germline V gene data show CDR1 as SGHTA and CDR2 as FQGTGA. Trimming shortened V by 1 base and J by 3 bases, and 10 bases separated the two germline ends. In DNA, the CDR3 is TGTGCCAGCAGCTTAAGTTCTGGCTTTGGAAACACCATATATTTT. Protein: CASSLSSGFGNTIYF. The whole variable domain, filled in from reference TRBV7-3 and TRBJ1-3, reads GAGVSQTPSNKVTEKGKYVELRCDPISGHTALYWYRQSLGQGPEFLIYFQGTGAADDSGLPNDRFFAVRPEGSVSTLKIQRTERGDSAVYLCASSLSSGFGNTIYFGEGSWLTVV.

The rearrangement uses TRBV5-5 and TRBJ2-7, with TRBD1 identical over 7 bases. With V trimmed by 3 bases and J by 6 bases, 12 bases remained unmatched. Germline loops: CDR1 SGHKS, CDR2 YYEKEE (reference sequence). CDR3 length: 15 amino acids. The CDR3 region is CASSSETGFVSEQYF. CDR3 nucleotides: TGTGCCAGCAGCTCAGAGACAGGGTTTGTCAGCGAGCAGTACTTC. Filled out from reference TRBV5-5 and TRBJ2-7, the complete variable domain reads DAGVTQSPTHLIKTRGQQVTLRCSPISGHKSVSWYQQVLGQGPQFIFQYYEKEERGRGNFPDRFSARQFPNYSSELNVNALLLGDSALYLCASSSETGFVSEQYFGPGTRLTVT.